The 5 T cell receptor beta chains presented below share a single source sample, sequenced in a study of blood T cell repertoires in COVID-19. Repertoires were generated with immunoSEQ multiplex PCR, while TCRdb's copy carries only in-frame clones and drops some. The table records about 480,000 clones, around nine tenths of them present only once. Sequencing was carried out using PBMCs or T cells enriched from blood (not recorded which). These receptor sequences come from a woman in her thirties or forties who had recovered from COVID-19.

Many counts were recorded for this clone. This rearrangement joins TRBV6-6 to TRBJ2-1; 7 bases fit TRBD2. The CDR3 covers 17 residues. The V gene's germline CDR1 is MNHNY and CDR2 SVGAGI (reference sequence). V shed 5 bases, J shed 0 bases, and the junction held 10 bases outside the gene matches. DNA of the CDR3: TGTGCCAGCAGTCGGGATGAGCGGGACGGCTCCTACAATGAGCAGTTCTTC. Translation gives CASSRDERDGSYNEQFF.

The rearrangement links TRBV29-1 to TRBJ1-2; D perhaps matches TRBD1 (6 bases). Germline V CDR1 and CDR2: SQVTM, ANQGSEA. The ends were cut back, 2 bases at V and 2 bases at J, with 12 bases in the middle. The CDR3 is made up of 14 amino acids. CDR3 coding DNA: TGCAGCGTTGAAATGGGGGGGGCCAACTATGGCTACACCTTC. Its translation: CSVEMGGANYGYTF.

The CDR3 is CASSQDGGNGYTF. As DNA, the CDR3 is TGTGCCAGCAGCCAAGATGGAGGAAATGGCTACACCTTC. The chain is built from TRBV14 and TRBJ1-2; D is ambiguous. With 0 bases removed from V and 6 bases from J, the gap between germline ends came to 8 bases. This CDR3 comprises 13 residues. Germline V gives CDR1 SGHDN, CDR2 FVKESK.

The chain is built from TRBV18 and TRBJ2-7; the D gene is possibly TRBD2 (5 bases). Germline V gene lookup returns CDR1 KGHSH and CDR2 LQKENI. This CDR3 region has 14 residues. With 8 bases removed from V and 7 bases from J, the gap between germline ends came to 21 bases. CDR3 amino acids: CASPPSGLDKEQYF. The DNA of the CDR3 is TGTGCCAGCCCTCCGTCGGGGTTAGACAAAGAGCAGTACTTC.

The CDR3 spells CAWKKSGWTEAFF. CDR3 nucleotides: TGTGCCTGGAAAAAATCGGGGTGGACTGAAGCTTTCTTT. The V call is TRBV30, the J call TRBJ1-1; D is undetermined. Germline V gene sequence: CDR1 GTSNPN, CDR2 SVGIG (reference sequence). V lost 4 bases to trimming and J lost 5 bases, with 14 bases between them. CDR3 size: 13 residues.